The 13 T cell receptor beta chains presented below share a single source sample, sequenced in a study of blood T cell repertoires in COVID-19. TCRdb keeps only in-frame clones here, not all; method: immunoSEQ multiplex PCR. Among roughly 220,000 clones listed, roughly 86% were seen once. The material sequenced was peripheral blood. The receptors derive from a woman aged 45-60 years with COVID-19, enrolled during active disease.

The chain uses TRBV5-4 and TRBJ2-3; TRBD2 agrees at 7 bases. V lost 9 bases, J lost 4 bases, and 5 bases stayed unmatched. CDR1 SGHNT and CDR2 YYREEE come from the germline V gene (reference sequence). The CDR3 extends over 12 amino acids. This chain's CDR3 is CATRAGPDTQYF. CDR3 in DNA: TGTGCCACCCGAGCGGGGCCAGATACGCAGTATTTT. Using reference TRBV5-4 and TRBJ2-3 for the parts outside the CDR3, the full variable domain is ETGVTQSPTHLIKTRGQQVTLRCSSQSGHNTVSWYQQALGQGPQFIFQYYREEENGRGNFPPRFSGLQFPNYSSELNVNALELDDSALYLCATRAGPDTQYFGPGTRLTVL.

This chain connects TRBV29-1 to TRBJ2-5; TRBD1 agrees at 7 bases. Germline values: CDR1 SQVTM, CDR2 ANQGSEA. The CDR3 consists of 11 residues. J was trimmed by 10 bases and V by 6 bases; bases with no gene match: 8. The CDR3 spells CSVLQGIGQYF. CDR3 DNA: TGCAGCGTCTTACAGGGGATAGGCCAGTACTTC.

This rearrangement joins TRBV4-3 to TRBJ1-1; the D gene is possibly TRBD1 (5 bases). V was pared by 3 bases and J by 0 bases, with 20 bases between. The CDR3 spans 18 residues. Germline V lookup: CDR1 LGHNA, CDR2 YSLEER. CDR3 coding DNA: TGCGCCAGCAGCCAGGGGGGGAGGGTATACACCATGAACACTGAAGCTTTCTTT. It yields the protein CASSQGGRVYTMNTEAFF.

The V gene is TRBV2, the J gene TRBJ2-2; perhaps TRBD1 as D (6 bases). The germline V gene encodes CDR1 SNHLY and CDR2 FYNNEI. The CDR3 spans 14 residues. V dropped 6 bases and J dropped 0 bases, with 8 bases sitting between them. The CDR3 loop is CASRGQSNTGELFF. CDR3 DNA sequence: TGTGCCAGCAGAGGACAGTCGAACACCGGGGAGCTGTTTTTT.

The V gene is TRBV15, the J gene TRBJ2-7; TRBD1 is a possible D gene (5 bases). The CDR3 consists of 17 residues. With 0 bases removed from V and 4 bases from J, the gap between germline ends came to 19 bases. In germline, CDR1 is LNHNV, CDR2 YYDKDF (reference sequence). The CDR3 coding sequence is TGTGCCACCAGCAGAGATCGAACCGACAGAAGGGTTTACGAGCAGTACTTC. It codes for CATSRDRTDRRVYEQYF.

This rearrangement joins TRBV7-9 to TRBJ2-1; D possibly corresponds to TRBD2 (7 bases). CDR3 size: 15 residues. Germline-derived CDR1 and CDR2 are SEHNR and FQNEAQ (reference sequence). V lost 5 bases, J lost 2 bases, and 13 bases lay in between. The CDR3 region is CASSPAGGPYNEQFF. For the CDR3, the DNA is TGTGCCAGCAGCCCCGCCGGGGGGCCCTACAATGAGCAGTTCTTC. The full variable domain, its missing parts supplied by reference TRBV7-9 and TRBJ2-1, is DTGVSQNPRHKITKRGQNVTFRCDPISEHNRLYWYRQTLGQGPEFLTYFQNEAQLEKSRLLSDRFSAERPKGSFSTLEIQRTEQGDSAMYLCASSPAGGPYNEQFFGPGTRLTVL.

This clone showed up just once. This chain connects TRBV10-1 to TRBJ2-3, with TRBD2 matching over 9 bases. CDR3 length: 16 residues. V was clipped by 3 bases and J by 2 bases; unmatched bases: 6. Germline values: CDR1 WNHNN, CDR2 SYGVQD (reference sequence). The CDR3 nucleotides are TGCGCCAGCAGTGAATCGAGCGGGGGGTACACAGATACGCAGTATTTT. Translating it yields CASSESSGGYTDTQYF.

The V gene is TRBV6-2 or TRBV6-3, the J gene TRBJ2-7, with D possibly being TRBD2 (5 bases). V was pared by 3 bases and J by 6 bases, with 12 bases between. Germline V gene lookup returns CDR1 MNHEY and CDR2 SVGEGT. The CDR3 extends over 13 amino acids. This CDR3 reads CASSYFDRGEQYF. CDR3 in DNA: TGTGCCAGCAGTTATTTCGACCGGGGCGAGCAGTACTTC.

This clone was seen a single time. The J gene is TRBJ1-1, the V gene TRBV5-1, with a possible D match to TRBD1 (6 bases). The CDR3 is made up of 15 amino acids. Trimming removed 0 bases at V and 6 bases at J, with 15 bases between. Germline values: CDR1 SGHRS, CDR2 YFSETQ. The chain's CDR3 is CASSLGLVGGPEAFF. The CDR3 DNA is TGCGCCAGCAGCTTGGGACTCGTAGGGGGACCTGAAGCTTTCTTT.

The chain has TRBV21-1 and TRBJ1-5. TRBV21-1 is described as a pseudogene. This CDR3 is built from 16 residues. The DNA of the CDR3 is TGTGCCAGCAGCAAAAACGGACGGGGGTTCAATCAGCCCCAGCATTTT. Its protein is CASSKNGRGFNQPQHF.

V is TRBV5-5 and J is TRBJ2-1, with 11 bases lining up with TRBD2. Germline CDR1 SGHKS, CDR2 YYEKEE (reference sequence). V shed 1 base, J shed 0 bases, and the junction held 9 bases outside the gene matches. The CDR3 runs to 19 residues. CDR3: CASSLRSLAGGSSYNEQFF. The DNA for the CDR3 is TGTGCCAGCAGCTTGCGAAGCCTAGCGGGGGGCTCCTCCTACAATGAGCAGTTCTTC.

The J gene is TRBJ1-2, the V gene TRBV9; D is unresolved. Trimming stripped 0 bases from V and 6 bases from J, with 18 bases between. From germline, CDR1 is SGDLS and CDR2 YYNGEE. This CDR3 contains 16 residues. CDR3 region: CASSVASEVRGDGYTF. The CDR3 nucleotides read TGTGCCAGCAGCGTAGCTTCGGAGGTTCGTGGGGATGGCTACACCTTC.

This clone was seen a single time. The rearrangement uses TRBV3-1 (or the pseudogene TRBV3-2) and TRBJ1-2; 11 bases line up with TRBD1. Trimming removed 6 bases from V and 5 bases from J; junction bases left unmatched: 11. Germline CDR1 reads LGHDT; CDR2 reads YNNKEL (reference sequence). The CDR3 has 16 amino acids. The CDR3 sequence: CASSKLGGQGDYGYTF. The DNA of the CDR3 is TGTGCCAGCAGTAAGTTAGGGGGACAGGGGGATTATGGCTACACCTTC.